This T cell receptor beta chain was profiled in a study of blood T cell repertoires in COVID-19 (dated by TCRdb to the early 2020s). About the investigation overall: Samples covering the acute and convalescent phases of COVID-19 were provided by collaborators in the United States, Italy and Spain. A freely available public database, intended as a resource for researchers studying the immune response to SARS-CoV-2, is where the repertoires were released. Samples came from the ongoing ImmuneRACE study (first 160 participants) plus 1,254 subjects from 6 global collaborators. A de-identified subject ID, COVID-19 status, age in years and sex were almost always included in the sample metadata. The dataset comprised deeply sampled blood TCRbeta repertoires from subjects exposed to, actively infected with, or recovered from COVID-19. Where HLA class I and class II types were available, the types were taken from metadata supplied by the sample provider, not from assay-based typing. The prospective study material was composed of cDNA or gDNA derived from T cells, B-cell-depleted T cells, or PBMCs.

The investigation overall reported the following: The amount of clinical and demographic metadata varied by source and participant and was provided uncurated.

Collaborating institutions collected whole blood in K2EDTA tubes following their own protocols. For TCRbeta analysis, collaborators shipped samples as frozen whole blood, isolated PBMCs, or DNA extracted from either of those sample types. TCRbeta CDR3 regions were amplified from genomic DNA by means of the immunoSEQ Assay, a bias-controlled multiplex PCR. The authors' pipeline ran thus. Within the assay, amplification of reference gene primers was used to estimate how many nucleated cells each sample contained. To quantify the absolute abundance of each unique TCRbeta CDR3 rearrangement, sequence reads were collapsed and filtered. For each sample, productive Simpson clonality was calculated by taking the square root of Simpson's diversity index across productive rearrangements. Held by TCRdb, this immuneACCESS table contains in-frame sequences only and omits some clones. Under half of the omission traces to an unresolved V gene where checked; the cause of the rest is unknown. D and trimming come from the DNA, and the V and J calls and clone size come from that table. This sample gives around 71,000 clones in total; about 79% of them show up just once. Approximately 28% of the sample goes to the ten largest clones.

The CDR3 numbers 10 residues from cysteine through phenylalanine. Only the CDR3 DNA is retained, 30 bases long and in frame from the first base. A word on this clone: Its antigen target is currently unknown. The input lacks base qualities; no much larger clone sits a single base away.

Sequencing was done on a sample of peripheral blood. The rearrangement joined TRBV21-1 to TRBJ2-1; the table calls TRBD1, which could not be checked here. TRBV21-1 is a known pseudogene. This sequence was found in an older man with acute or convalescent COVID-19. The DNA sequence is given as TGTGCCATCAAGGGGGATGAGCAGTTCTTC. Translated, this is CAIKGDEQFF.